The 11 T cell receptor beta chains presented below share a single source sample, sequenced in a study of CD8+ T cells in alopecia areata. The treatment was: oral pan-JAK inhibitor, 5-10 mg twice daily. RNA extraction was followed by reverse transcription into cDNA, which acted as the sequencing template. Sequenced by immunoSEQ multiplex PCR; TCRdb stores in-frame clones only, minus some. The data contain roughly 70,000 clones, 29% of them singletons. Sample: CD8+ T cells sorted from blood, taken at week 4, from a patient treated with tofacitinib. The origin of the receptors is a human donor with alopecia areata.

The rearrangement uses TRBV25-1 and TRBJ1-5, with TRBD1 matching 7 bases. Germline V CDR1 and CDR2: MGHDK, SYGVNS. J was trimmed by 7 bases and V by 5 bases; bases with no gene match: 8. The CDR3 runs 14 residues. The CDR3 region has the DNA TGTGCCAGCAGTTTGACAGGGTACGACCAGCCCCAGCATTTT. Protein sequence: CASSLTGYDQPQHF.

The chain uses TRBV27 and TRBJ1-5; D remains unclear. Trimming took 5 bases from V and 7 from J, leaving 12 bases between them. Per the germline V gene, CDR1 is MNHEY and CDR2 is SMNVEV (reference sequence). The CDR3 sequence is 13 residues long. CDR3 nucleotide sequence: TGTGCCAGCAGTCCAACTGGATACCAGCCCCAGCATTTT. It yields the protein CASSPTGYQPQHF.

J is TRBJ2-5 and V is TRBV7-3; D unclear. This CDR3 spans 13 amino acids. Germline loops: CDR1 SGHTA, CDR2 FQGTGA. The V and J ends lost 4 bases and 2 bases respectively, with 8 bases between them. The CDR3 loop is CASSSGWQETQYF. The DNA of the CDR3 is TGTGCCAGCAGCTCCGGTTGGCAAGAGACCCAGTACTTC.

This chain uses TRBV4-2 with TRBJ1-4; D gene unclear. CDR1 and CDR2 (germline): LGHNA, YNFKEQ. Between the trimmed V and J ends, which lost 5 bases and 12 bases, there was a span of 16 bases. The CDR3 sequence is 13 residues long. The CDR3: CASSELRGDELFF. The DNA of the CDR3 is TGTGCCAGCAGCGAACTCAGAGGAGACGAACTGTTTTTT.

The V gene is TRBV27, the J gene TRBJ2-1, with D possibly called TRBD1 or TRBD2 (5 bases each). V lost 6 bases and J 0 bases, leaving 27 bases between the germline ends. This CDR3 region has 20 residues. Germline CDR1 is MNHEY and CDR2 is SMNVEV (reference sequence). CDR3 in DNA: TGTGCCAGCAGCGGATGGGACGGCCCCATCAAAACGAGCTCCTACAATGAGCAGTTCTTC. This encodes CASSGWDGPIKTSSYNEQFF.

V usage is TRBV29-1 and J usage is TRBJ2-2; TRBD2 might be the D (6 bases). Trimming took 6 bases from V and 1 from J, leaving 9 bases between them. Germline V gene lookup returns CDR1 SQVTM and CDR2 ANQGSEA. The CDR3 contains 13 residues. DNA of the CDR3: TGCAGCGTAAGGCGGGAGAACACCGGGGAGCTGTTTTTT. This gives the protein CSVRRENTGELFF.

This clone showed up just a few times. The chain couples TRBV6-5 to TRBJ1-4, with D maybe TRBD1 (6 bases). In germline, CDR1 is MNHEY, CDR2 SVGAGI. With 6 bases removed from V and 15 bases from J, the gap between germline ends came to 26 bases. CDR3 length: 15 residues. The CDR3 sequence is CASSSIDRSAGLLFF. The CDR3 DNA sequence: TGTGCCAGCAGCTCGATCGACAGGTCCGCGGGGTTGTTGTTTTTT.

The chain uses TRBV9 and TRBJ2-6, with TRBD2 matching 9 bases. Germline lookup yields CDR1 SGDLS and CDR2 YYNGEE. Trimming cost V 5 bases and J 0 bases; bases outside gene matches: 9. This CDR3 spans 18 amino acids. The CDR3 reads CASRSSGRHHSGANVLTF. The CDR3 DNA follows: TGTGCCAGCAGGTCCAGCGGGAGGCACCACTCTGGGGCCAACGTCCTGACTTTC.

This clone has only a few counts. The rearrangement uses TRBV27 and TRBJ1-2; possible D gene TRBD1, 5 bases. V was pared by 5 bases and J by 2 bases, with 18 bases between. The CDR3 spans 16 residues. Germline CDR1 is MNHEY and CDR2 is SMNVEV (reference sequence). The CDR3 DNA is TGTGCCAGCAGTCCCTACCCGGGGGTTAGCAACTATGGCTACACCTTC. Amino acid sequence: CASSPYPGVSNYGYTF.

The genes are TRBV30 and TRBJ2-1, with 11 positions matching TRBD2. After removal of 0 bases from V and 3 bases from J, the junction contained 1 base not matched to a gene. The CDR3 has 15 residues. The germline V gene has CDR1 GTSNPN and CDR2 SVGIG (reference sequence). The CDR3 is CAWSVGTSGYNEQFF. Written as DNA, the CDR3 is TGTGCCTGGAGTGTAGGGACTAGCGGCTACAATGAGCAGTTCTTC.

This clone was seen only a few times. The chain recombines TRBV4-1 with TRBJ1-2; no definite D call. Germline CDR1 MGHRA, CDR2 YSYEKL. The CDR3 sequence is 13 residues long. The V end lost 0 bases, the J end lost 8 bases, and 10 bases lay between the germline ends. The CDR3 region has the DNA TGCGCCAGCAGCCAAGATCTAAATTTGGGCTACACCTTC. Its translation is CASSQDLNLGYTF.